Sequencing of this T cell receptor beta chain was carried out in a study of blood T cell repertoires in COVID-19. Study details: Donors in the United States, Italy and Spain gave samples during acute or convalescent COVID-19. T cells, B-cell-depleted T cells, or PBMCs provided the cDNA or gDNA that served as material.

Germline CDR1 SNHLY, CDR2 FYNNEI. After removal of 4 bases from V and 6 bases from J, the junction contained 10 bases not matched to a gene. CDR3 size: 15 residues. Authors' data handling: How many nucleated cells were present was estimated from reference gene primer amplification. Only in-frame clones appear in the TCRdb table, and some are missing; sequencing was by immunoSEQ multiplex PCR. V, J and clone size are taken as reported in that table, and D and trimming were inferred from the DNA itself. Altogether some 74,000 clones are present, roughly four fifths being singletons, with the ten largest covering around 43%.

This sequence joins TRBV2 and TRBJ2-3, with 7 bases aligning to TRBD1. What was sequenced was peripheral blood. The sequence came from a man at least 80 years old with acute or convalescent COVID-19. CDR3 bases: TGTGCCAGCAGTGGCTTAGGACAGGAAGGGGATACGCAGTATTTT. This sequence encodes CASSGLGQEGDTQYF.